A single TCR beta chain is shown here with its context. What it binds is not known. This CDR3 has 17 amino acids. Germline V gene data show CDR1 as LGHNT and CDR2 as FRNRAP. V dropped 6 bases and J dropped 2 bases, with 22 bases sitting between them. The sample belongs to a study of T cell responses to AZD1222 COVID-19 vaccine. In the study overall: Pooling covered second doses at about 4 or about 12 weeks.

Study-wide results and limits: Nearly half of spike-specific TCRs reportedly target variant regions that are unmutated in the B.1.351 and B.1.1.7 variants. Once two AZD1222 doses were given, Spike-specific TCR breadth and depth went up. Females made up more of the donors, who were largely white British, and clonal diversity may have come out too low.

The method was immunoSEQ multiplex PCR; TCRdb's version includes in-frame clones alone and lacks a portion of them. The data show some 90,000 clones, around 85% seen once. The sample consisted of peripheral blood, taken on day 0 of AZD1222 vaccination. The sequence derives from an adult in good health. V is TRBV12-5 and J is TRBJ1-1; D may be TRBD1 (5 bases). The CDR3 region has the DNA TGTGCTAGTGGGCCCCGAGACGAGGGGCAGCCAAACACTGAAGCTTTCTTT. Encoded protein: CASGPRDEGQPNTEAFF.